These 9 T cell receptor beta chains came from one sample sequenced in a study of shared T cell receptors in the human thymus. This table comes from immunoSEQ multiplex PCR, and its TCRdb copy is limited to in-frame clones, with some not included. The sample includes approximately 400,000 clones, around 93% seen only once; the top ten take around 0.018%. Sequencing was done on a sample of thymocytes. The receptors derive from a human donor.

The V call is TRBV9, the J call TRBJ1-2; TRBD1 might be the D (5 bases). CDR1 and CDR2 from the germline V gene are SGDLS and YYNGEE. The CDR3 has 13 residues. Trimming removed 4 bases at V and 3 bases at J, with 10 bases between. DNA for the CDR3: TGTGCCAGCAGCCTCAGGGATTACTATGGCTACACCTTC. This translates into CASSLRDYYGYTF.

Here the CDR3 reads CASSPLERMAYEQYF. DNA of the CDR3: TGTGCCAGCAGTCCCTTAGAGCGGATGGCCTACGAGCAGTACTTC. The chain combines TRBV27 with TRBJ2-7, with D possibly matching TRBD2 (5 bases). Trimming pared 5 bases from V and 2 bases from J, leaving 16 bases between. Looked up from germline, CDR1 is MNHEY and CDR2 is SMNVEV (reference sequence). CDR3 length: 15 amino acids.

CDR3 bases: TGTGCCAGCAGTTTACACAGCAGTGCCTACGAGCAGTACTTC. Its translation is CASSLHSSAYEQYF. The chain carries TRBV28 and TRBJ2-7; D remains unclear. CDR1 MDHEN and CDR2 SYDVKM come from the germline V gene. The CDR3 spans 14 residues. V shed 2 bases and J shed 2 bases, with 10 bases lying between them.

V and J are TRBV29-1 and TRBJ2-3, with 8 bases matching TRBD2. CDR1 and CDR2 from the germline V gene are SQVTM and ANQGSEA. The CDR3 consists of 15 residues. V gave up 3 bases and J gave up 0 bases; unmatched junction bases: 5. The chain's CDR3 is CSVDGASGSTDTQYF. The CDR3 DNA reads TGCAGCGTTGATGGCGCTAGCGGGAGCACAGATACGCAGTATTTT.

This CDR3 is CAISESVEANIQYF. For the CDR3, the DNA is TGTGCCATCAGTGAGTCTGTAGAGGCGAACATTCAGTACTTC. The chain is built from TRBV10-3 and TRBJ2-4; D is unresolved. The V gene's germline CDR1 is ENHRY and CDR2 SYGVKD. CDR3 size: 14 residues. V was cut by 0 bases and J by 7 bases, with 10 bases left in between.

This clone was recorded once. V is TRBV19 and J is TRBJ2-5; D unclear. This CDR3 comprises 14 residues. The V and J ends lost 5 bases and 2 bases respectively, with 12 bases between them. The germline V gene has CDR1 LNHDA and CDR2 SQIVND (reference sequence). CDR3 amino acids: CASSSRPRQETQYF. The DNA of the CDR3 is TGTGCCAGTAGTTCAAGACCGCGGCAAGAGACCCAGTACTTC.

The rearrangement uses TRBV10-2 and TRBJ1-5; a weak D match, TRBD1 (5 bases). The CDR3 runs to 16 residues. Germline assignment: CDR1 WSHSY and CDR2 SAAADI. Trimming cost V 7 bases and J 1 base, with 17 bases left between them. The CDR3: CASKGPSPLSNQPQHF. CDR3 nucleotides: TGCGCCAGCAAGGGGCCCTCCCCTTTGAGCAATCAGCCCCAGCATTTT.

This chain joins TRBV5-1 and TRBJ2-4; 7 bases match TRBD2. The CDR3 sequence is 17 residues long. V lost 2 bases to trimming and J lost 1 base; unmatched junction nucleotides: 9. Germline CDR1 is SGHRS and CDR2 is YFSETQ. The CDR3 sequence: CASSFSRSRGAKNIQYF. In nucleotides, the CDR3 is TGCGCCAGCAGCTTTAGCCGCTCGCGGGGGGCCAAAAACATTCAGTACTTC.

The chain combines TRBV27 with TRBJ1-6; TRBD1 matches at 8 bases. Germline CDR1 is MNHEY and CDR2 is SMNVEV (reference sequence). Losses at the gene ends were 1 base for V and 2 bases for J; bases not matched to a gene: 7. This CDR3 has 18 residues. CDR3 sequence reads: CASSLLGQGYTYNSPLHF. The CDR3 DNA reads TGTGCCAGCAGTTTATTAGGACAGGGTTATACCTATAATTCACCCCTCCACTTT.